The sequence of this TCR beta chain was determined in a study of shared clonotypes between healthy human individuals. Study background: The study enrolled a couple of women and a few men aged 18 to 49.

The table came from immunoSEQ multiplex PCR; TCRdb's copy has only in-frame clones and leaves some out. The sample gives about 980,000 clones, 76% of which show up once; approximately 1.5% is in the top ten. This clone was detected a few times. Its specificity is not known. Whole-study results and caveats: Generation probabilities were higher for clonotypes shared across all four sorted-subset donors than for unshared ones. Sequencing depth was expected to affect clonotype sharing among donors.

The germline V and J ends were trimmed by 8 bases and 11 bases, with 21 bases remaining between them. The CDR3 length is 14 residues. Germline V gives CDR1 ENHRY, CDR2 SYGVKD. This chain joins TRBV10-3 and TRBJ2-2, with D perhaps TRBD1 or TRBD2 (6 bases each). Sample: memory CD4+ T cells sorted from blood. Subset noted: CD45RA-negative fraction. The clonotype comes from a young man in good health. The DNA of the CDR3 is TGTGCCATCTCGTGGGGGGCTGACGACCCAGAGCTGTTTTTT. Its protein product is CAISWGADDPELFF.